These 18 T cell receptor beta chains were all obtained from the same sample, sequenced in a study of OX40 agonist ivuxolimab in advanced cancers. The protocol was immunoSEQ multiplex PCR, while the TCRdb copy is restricted to in-frame clones and leaves out a portion. The sample has about 16,000 clones, around four fifths seen once. Sequencing used CD4+ or CD8+ T cells sorted from blood, obtained in a trial of the OX40 agonist ivuxolimab. These receptors were obtained from an adult with an advanced solid tumor such as melanoma, head and neck, liver or kidney cancer.

A single count supports this clone. V usage is TRBV30 and J usage is TRBJ1-2; D perhaps matches TRBD1 (6 bases). Trimming took 5 bases from V and 1 from J, leaving 11 bases between them. The CDR3 contains 13 residues. Germline assignment: CDR1 GTSNPN and CDR2 SVGIG (reference sequence). CDR3 amino acids: CAWATGFNYGYTF. For the CDR3, the DNA is TGTGCCTGGGCGACAGGTTTTAACTATGGCTACACCTTC. The full variable domain, its missing parts supplied by reference TRBV30 and TRBJ1-2, is SQTIHQWPATLVQPVGSPLSLECTVEGTSNPNLYWYRQAAGRGLQLLFYSVGIGQISSEVPQNLSASRPQDRQFILSSKKLLLSDSGFYLCAWATGFNYGYTFGSGTRLTVV.

The J gene is TRBJ2-1, the V gene TRBV6-5; 12 positions match TRBD2. V lost 6 bases and J lost 10; bases outside the gene matches: 4. Germline CDR1 is MNHEY and CDR2 is SVGAGI. This CDR3 comprises 13 residues. The CDR3 nucleotides are TGTGCCAGCAGCCTAGCGGGGGGGAGAGAGCAGTTCTTC. This codes for CASSLAGGREQFF.

The chain recombines TRBV28 with TRBJ2-7; maybe TRBD2 (6 bases). The germline CDR1 and CDR2 sequences are MDHEN and SYDVKM. The V and J ends lost 5 bases and 3 bases respectively, with 14 bases between them. The CDR3 sequence is 14 residues long. The CDR3 loop is CASSPREKGYEQYF. CDR3 nucleotides: TGTGCCAGCAGTCCCCGGGAGAAGGGCTACGAGCAGTACTTC.

This clone occurred a few times. The rearrangement joins TRBV18 to TRBJ1-6; no firm D call. V shed 3 bases and J shed 8 bases, with 11 bases lying between them. Per germline, CDR1 KGHSH and CDR2 LQKENI. This CDR3 contains 14 residues. DNA for the CDR3: TGTGCCAGCTCACCTCCAAATGAATATTCACCCCTCCACTTT. Encoded protein: CASSPPNEYSPLHF.

The chain links TRBV7-9 to TRBJ2-5; D possibly corresponds to TRBD1 (5 bases). The V gene's germline CDR1 is SEHNR and CDR2 FQNEAQ (reference sequence). The CDR3 extends over 14 amino acids. Between the trimmed V and J ends, which lost 1 base and 0 bases, there was a span of 6 bases. The CDR3 coding sequence is TGTGCCAGCAGCTTAGGGGGCAACCAAGAGACCCAGTACTTC. Its protein is CASSLGGNQETQYF.

The rearrangement joins TRBV7-6 to TRBJ2-7, with 11 bases that match TRBD2. The CDR3 has 16 residues. Per the germline V gene, CDR1 is SGHVS and CDR2 is FNYEAQ. Trimming took 5 bases from V and 7 from J; bases not matched to a gene: 13. CDR3 nucleotide sequence: TGTGCCAGCAGCGTAGAGACTAGCGGGGAAGGTGGGGAGCAGTACTTC. Its protein is CASSVETSGEGGEQYF.

This clone showed up just once. V usage is TRBV30 and J usage is TRBJ2-2; D unclear. Trimming shortened V by 7 bases and J by 3 bases, and 9 bases separated the two germline ends. Germline V CDR1 and CDR2: GTSNPN, SVGIG (reference sequence). CDR3 length: 12 amino acids. Here the CDR3 DNA reads TGTGCCTCCAGTCAGGACACCGGGGAGCTGTTTTTT. Protein product: CASSQDTGELFF. The whole variable domain, filled in from reference TRBV30 and TRBJ2-2, reads SQTIHQWPATLVQPVGSPLSLECTVEGTSNPNLYWYRQAAGRGLQLLFYSVGIGQISSEVPQNLSASRPQDRQFILSSKKLLLSDSGFYLCASSQDTGELFFGEGSRLTVL.

The J gene is TRBJ2-1, the V gene TRBV30, with 8 bases lining up with TRBD2. Trimming at V came to 2 bases and at J to 9 bases, leaving 0 bases not matched to a gene. The germline gives CDR1 GTSNPN, CDR2 SVGIG (reference sequence). This CDR3 comprises 11 residues. The CDR3 sequence is CAWSSGGEQFF. The CDR3 DNA reads TGTGCCTGGAGTAGCGGGGGTGAGCAGTTCTTC.

This chain links TRBV7-8 with TRBJ1-2, with D maybe TRBD1 (6 bases). Looked up from germline, CDR1 is SGHVS and CDR2 is FQNEAQ. Deletions cut 1 base from V and 5 bases from J, with 14 bases between. The CDR3 is 15 amino acids. The CDR3 coding sequence is TGTGCCAGCAGCTTAGGCAGGACAGATGTTTATGGCTACACCTTC. It yields the protein CASSLGRTDVYGYTF.

The chain is built from TRBV7-9 and TRBJ1-4; D gene ambiguous. Trimming removed 0 bases from V and 1 base from J, with 9 bases in between. Germline lookup yields CDR1 SEHNR and CDR2 FQNEAQ (reference sequence). CDR3 size: 16 residues. The CDR3 DNA follows: TGTGCCAGCAGCTTAGCGGCCCGGGGAACTAATGAAAAACTGTTTTTT. As protein: CASSLAARGTNEKLFF.

CDR3 region: CASFQGIGIGELFF. The DNA of the CDR3 is TGTGCCAGCTTCCAGGGAATAGGCATCGGGGAGCTGTTTTTT. The chain recombines TRBV19 with TRBJ2-2; possibly TRBD1 for D (5 bases). This CDR3 has 14 residues. With 9 bases removed from V and 7 bases from J, the gap between germline ends came to 18 bases. Looked up from germline, CDR1 is LNHDA and CDR2 is SQIVND (reference sequence).

This rearrangement joins TRBV14 to TRBJ2-7; D is possibly TRBD1 or TRBD2 (5 bases each). The germline V gene encodes CDR1 SGHDN and CDR2 FVKESK. The germline V and J ends were trimmed by 0 bases and 0 bases, with 9 bases remaining between them. The length of the CDR3 is 15 residues. DNA for the CDR3: TGTGCCAGCAGCCAAGATGAGGGGCCCTCCTACGAGCAGTACTTC. Translated: CASSQDEGPSYEQYF.

This sequence joins TRBV6-6 and TRBJ2-1; tentatively, D is TRBD1 (6 bases). CDR1 and CDR2 (germline): MNHNY, SVGAGI (reference sequence). The V end was cut by 6 bases, the J end by 0 bases, with 12 bases between. There are 15 residues in the CDR3. The DNA of the CDR3 is TGTGCCAGCAGCATTACAGGGAGCTCCTACAATGAGCAGTTCTTC. Translation gives CASSITGSSYNEQFF.

The gene calls are TRBV6-5 and TRBJ1-2; the match to TRBD1 covers 11 bases. Germline assignment: CDR1 MNHEY and CDR2 SVGAGI. V lost 8 bases, J lost 2 bases, and 4 bases stayed unmatched. The CDR3 contains 14 residues. CDR3 protein: CASGQGAKNYGYTF. Written as DNA, the CDR3 is TGTGCCAGCGGACAGGGGGCAAAGAACTATGGCTACACCTTC.

This clone was seen more than once but under ten times. This CDR3 is CASSLEGAGYGYTF. DNA for the CDR3: TGCGCCAGCAGCTTGGAGGGGGCAGGCTATGGCTACACCTTC. The chain employs TRBV5-1 and TRBJ1-2, with TRBD1 identical over 7 bases. The ends lost 0 bases at V and 4 bases at J; junction bases unmatched: 3. Germline CDR1 and CDR2: SGHRS and YFSETQ. There are 14 residues in the CDR3.

This chain joins TRBV2 and TRBJ1-2; TRBD1 might be the D (6 bases). Per germline, CDR1 SNHLY and CDR2 FYNNEI. With 4 bases removed from V and 3 bases from J, the gap between germline ends came to 9 bases. The CDR3 length is 13 residues. The CDR3 nucleotides read TGTGCCAGCAGTGGGACAGCAGACTATGGCTACACCTTC. Translating it yields CASSGTADYGYTF.

V and J are TRBV19 and TRBJ2-3; TRBD1 might be the D (5 bases). This CDR3 spans 16 amino acids. Looked up from germline, CDR1 is LNHDA and CDR2 is SQIVND (reference sequence). V was shortened by 0 bases and J by 5 bases, with 15 bases between the two germline ends. CDR3 sequence (DNA): TGTGCCAGTAGTATAGATGCAGGATTCACAGGAGATACGCAGTATTTT. This codes for CASSIDAGFTGDTQYF.

The chain recombines TRBV6-7 with TRBJ2-5, with TRBD1 matching over 7 bases. TRBV6-7 counts as an open reading frame of uncertain function. CDR3 length equals 16 residues. V lost 5 bases, J lost 2 bases, and 11 bases stayed unmatched. Here the CDR3 reads CASSASHGTVQETQYF. CDR3 DNA sequence: TGTGCCAGCAGTGCCTCCCACGGGACAGTTCAAGAGACCCAGTACTTC.